This T cell receptor (beta chain) was captured in a study of blood T cell repertoires in COVID-19. Germline V gives CDR1 SGHNT, CDR2 YYREEE (reference sequence). The trim removed 0 bases at V and 2 bases at J, leaving 9 bases unmatched. This CDR3 contains 17 residues. Some clones are missing from TCRdb's copy, which holds only in-frame ones; the method was immunoSEQ multiplex PCR. Of approximately 240,000 clones in the sample, 80% to 90% were seen once. This chain connects TRBV5-4 to TRBJ1-1; TRBD1 matches at 8 bases. Sequences were obtained from peripheral blood. The origin of this receptor is a middle-aged man who had recovered from COVID-19. The CDR3, as DNA: TGTGCCAGCAGCTTGGCCATCAGGGGGCCCCGAAACACTGAAGCTTTCTTT. Its translation: CASSLAIRGPRNTEAFF. The full variable domain, with the rest looked up from reference TRBV5-4 and TRBJ1-1, is ETGVTQSPTHLIKTRGQQVTLRCSSQSGHNTVSWYQQALGQGPQFIFQYYREEENGRGNFPPRFSGLQFPNYSSELNVNALELDDSALYLCASSLAIRGPRNTEAFFGQGTRLTVV.